These 25 T cell receptor beta chains were all obtained from the same sample, sequenced in a study of beta chain features in type 1 diabetes. Findings of the study overall: Type 1 diabetes patients had moderately but significantly shorter TCRB CDR3s in all four CD4+ subsets.

Their cognate antigens are unknown. Reverse transcription of all isolated RNA meant that expressed TCRB transcripts were sequenced. Profiled with immunoSEQ multiplex PCR; TCRdb holds only in-frame clones, not every one. The repertoire holds around 160,000 clones, 9% seen once, with approximately 0.7% in the top ten. The sequencing sample was made of central memory CD4+ T cells from blood. These receptors were taken from a woman younger than 45 with type 1 diabetes.

The genes are TRBV7-3 and TRBJ2-2; D might be TRBD1 (6 bases). This CDR3 region has 16 residues. CDR1 and CDR2 from the germline V gene are SGHTA and FQGTGA. V lost 3 bases and J lost 1, with 12 bases in between. The CDR3 reads CASSLWGQENTGELFF. The CDR3 DNA sequence: TGTGCCAGCAGCTTGTGGGGGCAAGAGAACACCGGGGAGCTGTTTTTT.

The CDR3 bases are TGTGCCAGCAGTGAAGGACAGTACTACGAGCAGTACTTC. It codes for CASSEGQYYEQYF. The chain links TRBV2 to TRBJ2-7, with D possibly matching TRBD1 (5 bases). Per the germline V gene, CDR1 is SNHLY and CDR2 is FYNNEI. The CDR3 runs 13 residues. Trimming shortened V by 1 base and J by 3 bases, and 7 bases separated the two germline ends.

J is TRBJ2-3 and V is TRBV5-1; TRBD2 aligns across 8 bases. The CDR3 consists of 14 residues. The V and J ends lost 4 bases and 2 bases, in that order; junction bases with no gene match: 3. Germline V gene data show CDR1 as SGHRS and CDR2 as YFSETQ. CDR3 nucleotide sequence: TGCGCCAGCAGCACTAGCGGAACCACAGATACGCAGTATTTT. It is translated as CASSTSGTTDTQYF.

The chain carries TRBV7-8 and TRBJ2-1, with 8 bases matching TRBD1. Germline V gene lookup returns CDR1 SGHVS and CDR2 FQNEAQ. This CDR3 is built from 14 residues. V was clipped by 6 bases and J by 2 bases; unmatched bases: 3. The CDR3 is CASRPGQAYNEQFF. The CDR3 nucleotides read TGTGCCAGCAGGCCGGGACAGGCCTACAATGAGCAGTTCTTC.

CDR3 bases: TGTGCCAGCAGCTTAAAGGGACAGGGGCCCTATGGCTACACCTTC. This gives the protein CASSLKGQGPYGYTF. This chain connects TRBV7-3 to TRBJ1-2; 10 nucleotides match TRBD1. The germline V gene encodes CDR1 SGHTA and CDR2 FQGTGA. V lost 1 base, J lost 4 bases, and 3 bases stayed unmatched. CDR3 length: 15 amino acids.

The chain recombines TRBV30 with TRBJ2-6; D is undetermined. The V gene's germline CDR1 is GTSNPN and CDR2 SVGIG (reference sequence). Between the trimmed V and J ends, which lost 2 bases and 0 bases, there was a span of 11 bases. There are 16 residues in the CDR3. The CDR3 sequence is CAWSLRMSSGANVLTF. The CDR3 nucleotides are TGTGCCTGGAGTCTTCGAATGAGCTCTGGGGCCAACGTCCTGACTTTC.

The chain joins TRBV18 to TRBJ2-7; TRBD1 aligns across 7 bases. Germline V lookup: CDR1 KGHSH, CDR2 LQKENI. CDR3 length: 17 amino acids. Unmatched junction bases numbered 13, after V lost 0 bases and J lost 5 bases. CDR3 sequence: CASSPPSVDRARNEQYF. The DNA for the CDR3 is TGTGCCAGCTCACCACCAAGCGTAGACAGGGCGAGGAACGAGCAGTACTTC.

A remark on this clone: The junction and the germline gene differ at one end; a read error may be behind it. This rearrangement joins TRBV7-9 to TRBJ2-7, with TRBD2 matching over 8 bases. The CDR3 loop spans 13 amino acids. CDR1 and CDR2 from the germline V gene are SEHNR and FQNEAQ (reference sequence). In nucleotides, the CDR3 is TGTGCCAGCAGCTTAGTAATGGGGACTAGTGAGATCTTC. Its translation: CASSLVMGTSEIF.

This clone appeared a few times. The genes are TRBV29-1 and TRBJ2-3; D perhaps matches TRBD2 (6 bases). The V and J ends lost 4 bases and 0 bases respectively, with 17 bases between them. Per germline, CDR1 SQVTM and CDR2 ANQGSEA. CDR3 size: 16 residues. The CDR3 nucleotides read TGCAGCGTTGTAGGACTACGGAAGGCTAGCACAGATACGCAGTATTTT. Translated: CSVVGLRKASTDTQYF.

This clone was seen a few times. The chain uses TRBV19 and TRBJ1-2, with 9 bases identical to TRBD1. Germline V gene data show CDR1 as LNHDA and CDR2 as SQIVND (reference sequence). This CDR3 region has 14 residues. V lost 8 bases, J lost 5 bases, and 9 bases stayed unmatched. The CDR3 here is CASSPGGQGYGYTF. DNA for the CDR3: TGTGCCAGTTCCCCCGGCGGACAGGGGTATGGCTACACCTTC.

This clone was picked up a small number of times. The chain combines TRBV30 with TRBJ2-1, with 8 positions matching TRBD1. Germline assignment: CDR1 GTSNPN and CDR2 SVGIG (reference sequence). J was trimmed by 7 bases and V by 2 bases; bases with no gene match: 7. The CDR3 totals 14 residues. The DNA of the CDR3 is TGTGCCTGGAGTTGGACAGGGTCGAGGAATGAGCAGTTCTTC. Its translation is CAWSWTGSRNEQFF.

V and J are TRBV9 and TRBJ1-3, with 10 bases matching TRBD1. Germline trimming cut 2 bases from V and 2 bases from J; bases unmatched to any gene: 7. Germline V lookup: CDR1 SGDLS, CDR2 YYNGEE. The CDR3 has 17 residues. The CDR3 loop reads CASSVRTGGFPGNTIYF. The CDR3 nucleotides are TGTGCCAGCAGCGTGCGGACAGGGGGGTTCCCTGGAAACACCATATATTTT. The whole variable domain, remainder taken from reference TRBV9 and TRBJ1-3, is DSGVTQTPKHLITATGQRVTLRCSPRSGDLSVYWYQQSLDQGLQFLIQYYNGEERAKGNILERFSAQQFPDLHSELNLSSLELGDSALYFCASSVRTGGFPGNTIYFGEGSWLTVV.

The chain employs TRBV7-3 and TRBJ2-2; 9 bases agree with TRBD2. Per the germline V gene, CDR1 is SGHTA and CDR2 is FQGTGA. This CDR3 has 16 residues. V lost 8 bases, J lost 4 bases, and 11 bases stayed unmatched. This CDR3 reads CASANSGSRGTGELFF. The CDR3, as DNA: TGTGCCAGCGCCAATAGCGGGAGTAGGGGCACCGGGGAGCTGTTTTTT. The full variable domain, in which reference TRBV7-3 and TRBJ2-2 provide the parts outside the CDR3, is GAGVSQTPSNKVTEKGKYVELRCDPISGHTALYWYRQSLGQGPEFLIYFQGTGAADDSGLPNDRFFAVRPEGSVSTLKIQRTERGDSAVYLCASANSGSRGTGELFFGEGSRLTVL.

This clone was seen only a few times. The junction differs from germline at one of its ends, possibly a read error. V and J are TRBV28 and TRBJ2-1, with D possibly matching TRBD2 (6 bases). Germline V gene lookup returns CDR1 MDHEN and CDR2 SYDVKM. The CDR3 covers 15 residues. The CDR3 here is CASTLGGGSFNEQFF. In nucleotides, the CDR3 is TGTGCCAGCACCCTTGGGGGAGGTTCCTTCAATGAGCAGTTCTTC.

Many counts were recorded for this clone. The rearrangement uses TRBV9 and TRBJ2-3; TRBD2 matches 7 bases. V was pared by 3 bases and J by 2 bases, with 9 bases of the junction left unmatched. The V gene's germline CDR1 is SGDLS and CDR2 YYNGEE. The CDR3 covers 16 residues. CDR3 DNA sequence: TGTGCCAGCAGCGCATTCACTAGCGCCTCCACAGATACGCAGTATTTT. Its protein is CASSAFTSASTDTQYF.

V is TRBV6-1 and J is TRBJ2-7, with 7 bases identical to TRBD2. Germline CDR1 MNHNS, CDR2 SASEGT. The CDR3 is made up of 16 amino acids. Unmatched junction bases numbered 5, after V lost 0 bases and J lost 0 bases. Here the CDR3 reads CASSEAVGGSSYEQYF. Written as DNA, the CDR3 is TGTGCCAGCAGTGAAGCGGTCGGCGGGAGCTCCTACGAGCAGTACTTC.

The V gene is TRBV15, the J gene TRBJ2-7, with 7 bases lining up with TRBD2. Germline trimming cut 4 bases from V and 4 bases from J; bases unmatched to any gene: 7. The CDR3 extends over 14 amino acids. CDR1 is LNHNV and CDR2 is YYDKDF in the germline V gene (reference sequence). CDR3: CATSKKREGYEQYF. The CDR3 DNA reads TGTGCCACCAGCAAAAAAAGGGAGGGATACGAGCAGTACTTC.

This clone has a handful of counts. J is TRBJ2-1 and V is TRBV13; a possible D gene is TRBD1 (6 bases). V dropped 2 bases and J dropped 4 bases, with 12 bases sitting between them. From germline, CDR1 is PRHDT and CDR2 FYEKMQ (reference sequence). The CDR3 totals 15 residues. The CDR3 DNA sequence: TGTGCCAGCAGCTTAAGAACAGGGTTTTACAATGAGCAGTTCTTC. Translated: CASSLRTGFYNEQFF. The whole variable domain, filled in from reference TRBV13 and TRBJ2-1, reads AAGVIQSPRHLIKEKRETATLKCYPIPRHDTVYWYQQGPGQDPQFLISFYEKMQSDKGSIPDRFSAQQFSDYHSELNMSSLELGDSALYFCASSLRTGFYNEQFFGPGTRLTVL.

This chain joins TRBV27 and TRBJ2-4; maybe TRBD1 (6 bases). The germline V gene has CDR1 MNHEY and CDR2 SMNVEV (reference sequence). CDR3 length: 13 amino acids. The V end lost 3 bases, the J end lost 6 bases, and 9 bases lay between the germline ends. CDR3 loop: CASSLLQGNIQYF. The CDR3 DNA is TGTGCCAGCAGTTTGCTACAGGGAAACATTCAGTACTTC.

The V and J genes are TRBV7-8 and TRBJ2-1, with TRBD2 identical over 10 bases. V lost 0 bases and J lost 4; bases outside the gene matches: 0. There are 15 residues in the CDR3. Germline V gene sequence: CDR1 SGHVS, CDR2 FQNEAQ. The CDR3 loop is CASSLAAGGYNEQFF. The CDR3 DNA reads TGTGCCAGCAGCTTAGCAGCGGGAGGGTACAATGAGCAGTTCTTC.

The CDR3 DNA follows: TGTGCCAGCACCATGGGATTCGGACAGAATGAAAAACTGTTTTTT. It is translated as CASTMGFGQNEKLFF. The chain couples TRBV27 to TRBJ1-4; possible D gene TRBD1, 6 bases. From germline, CDR1 is MNHEY and CDR2 SMNVEV (reference sequence). There are 15 residues in the CDR3. The V end lost 7 bases, the J end lost 5 bases, and 17 bases lay between the germline ends.

This clone has more than one count but fewer than ten. V and J are TRBV5-1 and TRBJ2-1, with 7 bases aligning to TRBD1. V trimming: 4 bases; J trimming: 8 bases; junction bases outside the gene matches: 12. The CDR3 is made up of 15 amino acids. Germline CDR1 reads SGHRS; CDR2 reads YFSETQ. DNA of the CDR3: TGCGCCAGCAGCGCCCAGACAGGGTCTGGGGATGAGCAGTTCTTC. This gives the protein CASSAQTGSGDEQFF.

This clone was seen ten or more times. The V gene is TRBV5-6, the J gene TRBJ2-1; 12 bases match TRBD2. V was clipped by 4 bases and J by 6 bases; unmatched bases: 5. Germline loops: CDR1 SGHDT, CDR2 YYEEEE. This CDR3 region has 15 residues. The CDR3 sequence: CASSRTSGILNEQFF. The CDR3 DNA follows: TGTGCCAGCAGCAGGACTAGCGGGATTCTCAATGAGCAGTTCTTC.

This clone occurred a few times. V usage is TRBV7-9 and J usage is TRBJ2-7; TRBD1 aligns across 9 bases. The CDR3 is 13 amino acids. V was clipped by 8 bases and J by 4 bases; unmatched bases: 6. Looked up from germline, CDR1 is SEHNR and CDR2 is FQNEAQ (reference sequence). The CDR3 here is CASQQGAGYEQYF. The DNA of the CDR3 is TGTGCCAGCCAACAGGGGGCGGGGTACGAGCAGTACTTC.

This chain links TRBV4-3 with TRBJ2-7; D might be TRBD1 (6 bases). The length of the CDR3 is 14 residues. From germline, CDR1 is LGHNA and CDR2 YSLEER. Trimming shortened V by 2 bases and J by 7 bases, and 15 bases separated the two germline ends. In DNA form, the CDR3 reads TGCGCCAGCAGCCAACCCTGGGGGCGCGGGGAGCAGTACTTC. Amino acids: CASSQPWGRGEQYF.